Below are 26 T cell receptor beta chains sequenced from a single sample in a study of T cells in Graves' hyperthyroidism and ophthalmopathy. From RNA transcripts, TCR beta CDR3 regions were amplified. HTBI primers were the set used in a first-round RT-PCR of the TCR CDR3. MiXCR was run by TCRdb on the multiplex PCR reads, yielding one entry per CDR3 protein. Among a few hundred thousand distinct CDR3 sequences listed, 16% were seen once. Sequenced input: blood. These receptors were obtained from a woman between 40 and 55 years old with Graves' ophthalmopathy.

V gene TRBV30 combines with J gene TRBJ2-3; D might be TRBD1 or TRBD2, each matching 5 bases. CDR1 is GTSNPN, CDR2 SVGIG, per germline (reference sequence). Trimming pared 1 base from V and 3 bases from J, leaving 14 bases between. This CDR3 is built from 15 residues. The CDR3 reads CAWSALSGGTDTQYF. CDR3 DNA: TGTGCCTGGAGTGCACTAAGTGGGGGTACAGATACGCAGTATTTT.

The chain uses TRBV6-1 and TRBJ2-3; D gene ambiguous. CDR3 size: 13 residues. Germline values: CDR1 MNHNS, CDR2 SASEGT. Trimming cost V 7 bases and J 5 bases, with 13 bases left between them. The DNA of the CDR3 is TGTGCCAGCACCTCGAACCTAGGAGATACGCAGTATTTT. Translating gives CASTSNLGDTQYF.

This clonotype came up a few times. The J gene is TRBJ2-3, the V gene TRBV30; 13 bases map to TRBD2. CDR1 is GTSNPN, CDR2 SVGIG, per germline (reference sequence). J was trimmed by 6 bases and V by 3 bases; bases with no gene match: 6. This CDR3 has 15 residues. The CDR3 protein is CAWSHLTSGGDTQYF. CDR3 DNA sequence: TGTGCCTGGAGCCACTTGACTAGCGGGGGGGATACGCAGTATTTT.

This clonotype was seen just once. The genes are TRBV2 and TRBJ2-1, with TRBD2 matching over 10 bases. Germline V lookup: CDR1 SNHLY, CDR2 FYNNEI. CDR3 length: 14 amino acids. After removal of 11 bases from V and 8 bases from J, the junction contained 12 bases not matched to a gene. The CDR3 region is CAGKRGGQGYEQFF. Written as DNA, the CDR3 is TGTGCCGGGAAGCGGGGGGGCCAAGGGTATGAGCAGTTCTTC.

This clonotype was detected many times. The gene calls are TRBV20-1 and TRBJ2-5, with 8 bases identical to TRBD1. Germline CDR1 reads DFQATT; CDR2 reads SNEGSKA (reference sequence). V shed 7 bases, J shed 5 bases, and the junction held 9 bases outside the gene matches. The CDR3 contains 13 residues. Here the CDR3 reads CSVPGTGLETQYF. The DNA of the CDR3 is TGCAGTGTCCCAGGGACAGGTTTGGAGACCCAGTACTTC.

This clonotype was seen a few times. V usage is TRBV4-2 and J usage is TRBJ1-1, with D possibly being TRBD1 (5 bases). Trimming pared 1 base from V and 5 bases from J, leaving 14 bases between. This CDR3 is built from 15 residues. Germline CDR1 LGHNA, CDR2 YNFKEQ. CDR3 sequence: CASSQAQGDGTEAFF. CDR3 nucleotides: TGTGCCAGCAGCCAAGCACAAGGGGACGGGACTGAAGCTTTCTTT.

This clonotype was picked up a small number of times. For the CDR3, the DNA is TGTGCCAGCAGCCGCCCTCAGGACTCGAGCACAGATACGCAGTATTTT. Translating gives CASSRPQDSSTDTQYF. The gene calls are TRBV9 and TRBJ2-3, with D possibly being TRBD2 (5 bases). The CDR3 is 16 amino acids. The V end lost 4 bases, the J end lost 0 bases, and 15 bases lay between the germline ends. Germline V lookup: CDR1 SGDLS, CDR2 YYNGEE. Supplemented by reference TRBV9 and TRBJ2-3, the full variable domain reads DSGVTQTPKHLITATGQRVTLRCSPRSGDLSVYWYQQSLDQGLQFLIQYYNGEERAKGNILERFSAQQFPDLHSELNLSSLELGDSALYFCASSRPQDSSTDTQYFGPGTRLTVL.

This clonotype was observed a few times. V and J are TRBV11-3 and TRBJ2-1, with 9 bases lining up with TRBD1. Germline V gene lookup returns CDR1 SGHNT and CDR2 YENEEA. The CDR3 extends over 13 amino acids. With 0 bases clipped from V and 15 bases from J, the junction kept 6 bases outside the gene matches. The CDR3 sequence: CASSLDRQGVRFF. The DNA of the CDR3 is TGTGCCAGCAGCTTAGATAGACAGGGGGTGCGGTTCTTC.

There are a few counts of this clonotype. The genes are TRBV30 and TRBJ2-7, with 13 bases aligning to TRBD2. With 1 base clipped from V and 4 bases from J, the junction kept 10 bases outside the gene matches. Germline V lookup: CDR1 GTSNPN, CDR2 SVGIG (reference sequence). The CDR3 runs 17 residues. The CDR3 loop reads CAWSDPGGLAGPYEQYF. The CDR3 DNA is TGTGCCTGGAGTGATCCCGGGGGACTAGCGGGACCATACGAGCAGTACTTC.

Notes on this clonotype: A read error may explain this, as a much larger clone is one base away. The chain is built from TRBV27 and TRBJ2-7; D is possibly TRBD1 (5 bases). V lost 3 bases and J lost 9, with 15 bases in between. The CDR3 is 13 residues long. Germline CDR1 is MNHEY and CDR2 is SMNVEV (reference sequence). CDR3 sequence: CASSFDLGVRQYF. The CDR3 DNA reads TGTGCCAGCAGTTTTGACTTAGGGGTGAGGCAGTACTTC.

This clonotype was seen at least ten times. The chain carries TRBV6-1 and TRBJ2-3; 12 nucleotides line up with TRBD2. The CDR3 covers 15 residues. The trim removed 6 bases at V and 4 bases at J, leaving 5 bases unmatched. Germline CDR1 reads MNHNS; CDR2 reads SASEGT. This CDR3 is CASRRTSGTSDTQYF. In nucleotides, the CDR3 is TGTGCCAGCAGACGGACTAGCGGGACCTCAGATACGCAGTATTTT.

CDR3 nucleotides: TGTGCCAGCAGGGTCCGGGGTGTTAGAAATTCACCCCTCCACTTT. Its protein product is CASRVRGVRNSPLHF. The V call is TRBV5-6, the J call TRBJ1-6, with no clear D. This CDR3 is 15 amino acids long. Looked up from germline, CDR1 is SGHDT and CDR2 is YYEEEE. Trimming cost V 5 bases and J 7 bases, with 16 bases left between them.

This clonotype has at least ten counts. The chain recombines TRBV30 with TRBJ2-1; TRBD2 might be the D (6 bases). V shed 0 bases and J shed 6 bases, with 15 bases lying between them. The germline gives CDR1 GTSNPN, CDR2 SVGIG (reference sequence). The CDR3 sequence is 15 residues long. The CDR3 bases are TGTGCCTGGAGTGTAGCAGGCCACGGGGGCAATGAGCAGTTCTTC. Protein sequence: CAWSVAGHGGNEQFF. Together with reference TRBV30 and TRBJ2-1, the CDR3 gives the full variable domain: SQTIHQWPATLVQPVGSPLSLECTVEGTSNPNLYWYRQAAGRGLQLLFYSVGIGQISSEVPQNLSASRPQDRQFILSSKKLLLSDSGFYLCAWSVAGHGGNEQFFGPGTRLTVL.

The genes are TRBV11-2 and TRBJ2-7; no firm D call. The ends were cut back, 6 bases at V and 7 bases at J, with 22 bases in the middle. The V gene's germline CDR1 is SGHAT and CDR2 FQNNGV. The CDR3 length is 15 residues. The CDR3 DNA reads TGTGCCAGCAGTTTAACGGCTACTTTCCTGGGGGAGCAGTACTTC. Translating it yields CASSLTATFLGEQYF.

This clonotype was counted at least ten times. The chain is built from TRBV30 and TRBJ1-5; D may be TRBD1 (6 bases). The germline V and J ends were trimmed by 1 base and 2 bases, with 12 bases remaining between them. The germline V gene encodes CDR1 GTSNPN and CDR2 SVGIG (reference sequence). This CDR3 contains 15 residues. The CDR3 loop is CAWSARGVGNQPQHF. The CDR3, as DNA: TGTGCCTGGAGTGCCAGGGGTGTGGGCAATCAGCCCCAGCATTTT.

This clonotype showed up just a few times. The chain recombines TRBV5-5 with TRBJ2-7; TRBD1 is a possible D gene (5 bases). From germline, CDR1 is SGHKS and CDR2 YYEKEE (reference sequence). V shed 2 bases and J shed 3 bases, with 12 bases lying between them. There are 14 residues in the CDR3. This chain's CDR3 is CASSFRQYFYEQYF. The CDR3 DNA sequence: TGTGCCAGCAGCTTCCGACAGTACTTCTACGAGCAGTACTTC. Combining the CDR3 with reference TRBV5-5 and TRBJ2-7 gives the whole variable domain DAGVTQSPTHLIKTRGQQVTLRCSPISGHKSVSWYQQVLGQGPQFIFQYYEKEERGRGNFPDRFSARQFPNYSSELNVNALLLGDSALYLCASSFRQYFYEQYFGPGTRLTVT.

There are a few counts of this clonotype. The chain employs TRBV6-1 and TRBJ1-5; D uncertain. The germline V gene encodes CDR1 MNHNS and CDR2 SASEGT. This CDR3 region has 15 residues. Trimming removed 6 bases from V and 0 bases from J, with 12 bases in between. The CDR3 sequence: CASRSPSNSNQPQHF. The CDR3 nucleotides are TGTGCCAGCAGATCGCCCAGCAATAGCAATCAGCCCCAGCATTTT.

This clonotype was seen repeatedly, ten times or more. This chain joins TRBV7-9 and TRBJ2-1; no clear D gene. Germline V gene sequence: CDR1 SEHNR, CDR2 FQNEAQ (reference sequence). The CDR3 is 12 amino acids. Trimming pared 1 base from V and 12 bases from J, leaving 10 bases between. DNA for the CDR3: TGTGCCAGCAGCTTAGGTGACCTCGGGCAGTTCTTC. Its translation: CASSLGDLGQFF.

Many counts were recorded for this clonotype. The CDR3 spells CATSRGGTSYEQYF. The CDR3 DNA follows: TGTGCCACCAGCAGAGGCGGGACATCCTACGAGCAGTACTTC. The chain is built from TRBV15 and TRBJ2-7; D possibly matches TRBD1 or TRBD2 (6 bases each). The CDR3 is 14 amino acids. Trimming took 1 base from V and 1 from J, leaving 8 bases between them. Germline CDR1 reads LNHNV; CDR2 reads YYDKDF (reference sequence).

This clonotype has only a few counts. This chain connects TRBV20-1 to TRBJ1-1; D remains ambiguous. The CDR3 contains 13 residues. The V end was cut by 1 base, the J end by 2 bases, with 8 bases between. Germline V gene lookup returns CDR1 DFQATT and CDR2 SNEGSKA (reference sequence). CDR3: CSARGPLNTEAFF. CDR3 DNA sequence: TGCAGTGCTAGAGGACCCCTAAACACTGAAGCTTTCTTT.

The chain uses TRBV10-2 and TRBJ1-3, with D perhaps TRBD1 (5 bases). Trimming removed 7 bases at V and 0 bases at J, with 16 bases between. Germline CDR1 and CDR2: WSHSY and SAAADI. The CDR3 runs 16 residues. As DNA, the CDR3 is TGCGCCAGCAAGCCGGGGCGGGCGAGCTCTGGAAACACCATATATTTT. This encodes CASKPGRASSGNTIYF.

J is TRBJ1-1 and V is TRBV7-9; a possible D gene is TRBD1 (5 bases). V was pared by 5 bases and J by 4 bases, with 17 bases between. Per the germline V gene, CDR1 is SEHNR and CDR2 is FQNEAQ (reference sequence). The CDR3 is 15 amino acids. This CDR3 reads CASSPTLSGSTEAFF. As DNA, the CDR3 is TGTGCCAGCAGCCCTACCCTGTCAGGGAGCACTGAAGCTTTCTTT. The full variable domain, its missing parts supplied by reference TRBV7-9 and TRBJ1-1, is DTGVSQNPRHKITKRGQNVTFRCDPISEHNRLYWYRQTLGQGPEFLTYFQNEAQLEKSRLLSDRFSAERPKGSFSTLEIQRTEQGDSAMYLCASSPTLSGSTEAFFGQGTRLTVV.

In its sample, this clonotype was seen many times. V usage is TRBV30 and J usage is TRBJ2-1; TRBD1 agrees at 7 bases. Looked up from germline, CDR1 is GTSNPN and CDR2 is SVGIG (reference sequence). The J segment lost 4 bases and the V segment lost 1 base, leaving 1 base of the junction unmatched. The CDR3 extends over 13 amino acids. The CDR3 sequence is CAWSGQGYNEQFF. CDR3 DNA sequence: TGTGCCTGGAGTGGACAGGGATACAATGAGCAGTTCTTC.

This clonotype was seen more than once but under ten times. This chain joins TRBV6-2 or TRBV6-3 and TRBJ1-6; weak D call: TRBD1 (5 bases). The germline gives CDR1 MNHEY, CDR2 SVGEGT. The CDR3 is 16 amino acids. V lost 7 bases and J lost 7, with 20 bases in between. CDR3 in DNA: TGTGCCAGCACATCCGGTCCGGGACGGCCGAATTCACCCCTCCACTTT. Protein product: CASTSGPGRPNSPLHF.

This clonotype was seen a handful of times. V gene TRBV4-1 combines with J gene TRBJ2-5; D remains ambiguous. Germline V CDR1 and CDR2: MGHRA, YSYEKL. Trimming removed 2 bases from V and 4 bases from J, with 14 bases in between. This CDR3 has 15 residues. The CDR3 loop reads CASSQPGSLRETQYF. In nucleotides, the CDR3 is TGCGCCAGCAGCCAACCGGGCTCCCTGAGAGAGACCCAGTACTTC.

This clonotype was counted at least ten times. CDR3 nucleotides: TGTGCCAGCAGTCTAGCGGGAAAAGAGACCCAGTACTTC. Amino acid sequence: CASSLAGKETQYF. The chain employs TRBV6-2 or TRBV6-3 and TRBJ2-5, with 9 bases lining up with TRBD2. From germline, CDR1 is MNHEY and CDR2 SVGEGT. V was clipped by 5 bases and J by 3 bases; unmatched bases: 1. The CDR3 is 13 amino acids.